The 10 T cell receptor beta chains below were found in one sample sequenced in a study of T cell changes during pregnancy in multiple sclerosis (dated by TCRdb to between 2017 and 2020). The library was prepared using the immunoSEQ multiplex PCR assay. TCRdb mirrors the immuneACCESS table, restricted to in-frame sequences. Some clones are absent from its copies; in checked studies, under half trace to an unresolved V gene, and the reason for the others is unknown. The sample yields about 50,000 clones; 90% were counted once. Over 4% of the sample is in the top ten clones. Sequenced here: peripheral blood, sampled after pregnancy. The source is a female donor in good health, enrolled as a control in a pregnancy study.

V is TRBV6-5 and J is TRBJ1-1; D is possibly TRBD1 (6 bases). The V end was cut by 7 bases, the J end by 5 bases, with 11 bases between. Germline loops: CDR1 MNHEY, CDR2 SVGAGI. The CDR3 runs to 12 residues. DNA of the CDR3: TGTGCCAGCACCCGGGGGGCGACTGAAGCTTTCTTT. Translation gives CASTRGATEAFF.

A few counts support this clone. V usage is TRBV28 and J usage is TRBJ1-2; D is ambiguous. The CDR3 loop spans 15 amino acids. Germline values: CDR1 MDHEN, CDR2 SYDVKM. V was cut by 4 bases and J by 0 bases, with 12 bases left in between. DNA for the CDR3: TGTGCCAGCAGTTCTCCCTTTCCAGCTAACTATGGCTACACCTTC. Protein sequence: CASSSPFPANYGYTF.

The chain combines TRBV5-4 with TRBJ2-7; TRBD2 might be the D (7 bases). The CDR3 runs to 17 residues. V was clipped by 4 bases and J by 0 bases, with 20 bases between them. Germline V gene data show CDR1 as SGHNT and CDR2 as YYREEE (reference sequence). The DNA for the CDR3 is TGTGCCAGCAGCATAGGGGGGGGTCGGGCAGCCTCCTACGAGCAGTACTTC. This gives the protein CASSIGGGRAASYEQYF.

This clone was recorded once. The chain is built from TRBV7-9 and TRBJ2-5, with a tentative D call TRBD2 (6 bases). Germline values: CDR1 SEHNR, CDR2 FQNEAQ (reference sequence). This CDR3 has 14 amino acids. Trimming left V 2 bases short and J 4 bases short, with 11 bases between. This CDR3 is CASSLYGSGETQYF. In DNA form, the CDR3 reads TGTGCCAGCAGCTTATACGGGAGCGGAGAGACCCAGTACTTC.

This clone was recorded only once. The chain couples TRBV6-1 to TRBJ1-1; 8 bases match TRBD1. Germline values: CDR1 MNHNS, CDR2 SASEGT. After removal of 2 bases from V and 5 bases from J, the junction contained 7 bases not matched to a gene. The CDR3 has 15 amino acids. CDR3 protein: CASSELRTGRTEAFF. The CDR3 DNA is TGTGCCAGCAGTGAATTGCGGACAGGGAGGACTGAAGCTTTCTTT.

The rearrangement links TRBV4-2 to TRBJ2-3, with 10 bases matching TRBD2. Germline-derived CDR1 and CDR2 are LGHNA and YNFKEQ. J gave up 3 bases and V 0 bases, and 3 bases lay outside the gene matches. The length of the CDR3 is 16 residues. CDR3: CASSQEGTSVTDTQYF. CDR3 DNA: TGTGCCAGCAGCCAAGAGGGGACTAGCGTAACAGATACGCAGTATTTT.

This rearrangement joins TRBV7-2 to TRBJ2-3; 8 nucleotides line up with TRBD2. With V trimmed by 7 bases and J by 2 bases, 8 bases remained unmatched. The CDR3 has 15 amino acids. CDR1 and CDR2 from the germline V gene are SGHTA and FQGNSA. CDR3 nucleotides: TGTGCCAGCACCAAGCAGCGGGGGAACACAGATACGCAGTATTTT. It yields the protein CASTKQRGNTDTQYF.

This chain connects TRBV5-4 to TRBJ1-6; TRBD1 matches at 11 bases. With V trimmed by 4 bases and J by 7 bases, 4 bases remained unmatched. The CDR3 loop spans 15 amino acids. CDR1 and CDR2 (germline): SGHNT, YYREEE (reference sequence). This chain's CDR3 is CASSPGQGGNSPLHF. The CDR3 nucleotides read TGTGCCAGCAGCCCGGGACAGGGGGGAAATTCACCCCTCCACTTT.

The chain joins TRBV19 to TRBJ1-5; D is unclear. The CDR3 sequence is 15 residues long. The V gene's germline CDR1 is LNHDA and CDR2 SQIVND (reference sequence). With 0 bases removed from V and 7 bases from J, the gap between germline ends came to 13 bases. The CDR3 DNA follows: TGTGCCAGTAGTATAGACCGATCGGGGTTCCAGCCCCAGCATTTT. Amino acid sequence: CASSIDRSGFQPQHF.

The CDR3 DNA reads as TGTGCCTGGCAACGGGACAGAGATCAGCCCCAGCATTTT. Amino acids: CAWQRDRDQPQHF. The chain joins TRBV30 to TRBJ1-5, with 7 bases aligning to TRBD1. The germline CDR1 and CDR2 sequences are GTSNPN and SVGIG (reference sequence). The CDR3 is made up of 13 amino acids. V gave up 5 bases and J gave up 5 bases; unmatched junction bases: 6.